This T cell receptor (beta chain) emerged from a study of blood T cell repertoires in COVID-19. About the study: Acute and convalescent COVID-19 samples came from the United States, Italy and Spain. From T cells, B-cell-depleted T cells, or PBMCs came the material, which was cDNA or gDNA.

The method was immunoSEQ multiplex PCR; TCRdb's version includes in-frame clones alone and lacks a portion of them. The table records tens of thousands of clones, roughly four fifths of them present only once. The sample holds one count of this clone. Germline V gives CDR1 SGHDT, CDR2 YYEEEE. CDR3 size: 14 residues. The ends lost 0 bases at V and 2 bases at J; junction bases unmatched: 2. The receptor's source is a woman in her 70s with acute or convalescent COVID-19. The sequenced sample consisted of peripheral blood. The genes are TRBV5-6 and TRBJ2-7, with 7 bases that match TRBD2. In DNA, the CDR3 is TGTGCCAGCAGCTTGGGGGAGGGAGCCTACGAGCAGTACTTC. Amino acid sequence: CASSLGEGAYEQYF.